Each of the 26 T cell receptor beta chains below was sequenced from the same sample in a study of lymphopenia after photon versus proton radiotherapy. Generated by immunoSEQ multiplex PCR, the TCRdb table keeps only in-frame clones and is missing some. Of 25,000 to 35,000 clones listed, about 86% are singletons. Sequenced material: peripheral blood, taken from a patient treated with proton-based radiotherapy. The receptors come from an older woman with cholangiocarcinoma. Some clones in this sample may be carry-over from other donors' samples.

The chain couples TRBV27 to TRBJ2-7; TRBD1 matches 9 bases. V lost 7 bases and J lost 3; bases outside the gene matches: 7. Germline CDR1 is MNHEY and CDR2 is SMNVEV (reference sequence). The length of the CDR3 is 14 residues. For the CDR3, the DNA is TGTGCCAGCATCAGGACAGGGGCGGTCTACGAGCAGTACTTC. This gives the protein CASIRTGAVYEQYF.

The chain has TRBV29-1 and TRBJ1-2; TRBD1 is a possible D gene (5 bases). V was cut by 2 bases and J by 2 bases, with 9 bases left in between. Per the germline V gene, CDR1 is SQVTM and CDR2 is ANQGSEA. The CDR3 runs 13 residues. The CDR3 DNA reads TGCAGCGTTGAAAGGGGACGCAACTATGGCTACACCTTC. It codes for CSVERGRNYGYTF.

This sequence joins TRBV27 and TRBJ2-5, with a tentative D call TRBD2 (5 bases). V was trimmed by 4 bases and J by 5 bases, leaving 14 bases between them. The CDR3 covers 14 residues. Germline values: CDR1 MNHEY, CDR2 SMNVEV (reference sequence). The DNA of the CDR3 is TGTGCCAGCAGTTCTCAGCGGTTTAGGGAGACCCAGTACTTC. Translating gives CASSSQRFRETQYF.

CDR3 in DNA: TGTGCCAGCAGTTTAGAACAGAGCAATCAGCCCCAGCATTTT. Translated, it gives CASSLEQSNQPQHF. This chain connects TRBV27 to TRBJ1-5; D gene unclear. The CDR3 is 14 residues long. V shed 2 bases and J shed 1 base, with 6 bases lying between them. CDR1 is MNHEY and CDR2 is SMNVEV in the germline V gene (reference sequence).

This clone has a handful of counts. This chain links TRBV15 with TRBJ1-4; possibly TRBD1 for D (6 bases). CDR3 length: 16 residues. Trimming took off 3 bases at V and 8 bases at J, with 19 bases between the two ends. The germline gives CDR1 LNHNV, CDR2 YYDKDF (reference sequence). The CDR3 protein is CATSSDEGGVKEKLFF. CDR3 nucleotides: TGTGCCACCAGCAGTGACGAGGGGGGCGTAAAGGAAAAACTGTTTTTT.

The V and J genes are TRBV18 and TRBJ2-7, with 7 positions matching TRBD2. The V segment lost 2 bases and the J segment 2 bases; nucleotides outside the gene matches: 12. CDR1 and CDR2 (germline): KGHSH, LQKENI. The CDR3 extends over 17 amino acids. This chain's CDR3 is CASSPRLVAGEAYEQYF. The CDR3 nucleotides are TGTGCCAGCTCACCAAGACTAGTGGCGGGAGAAGCCTACGAGCAGTACTTC.

Comment on this clone: A read error likely explains this, since a far larger clone differs by one base. This chain uses TRBV28 with TRBJ1-5, with D possibly being TRBD1 (6 bases). This CDR3 contains 14 residues. The germline V gene has CDR1 MDHEN and CDR2 SYDVKM. DNA for the CDR3: TGTGCCAGCAGGGACAGATCTTACGGTCAGCCCCAGCCTTTT. It encodes CASRDRSYGQPQPF.

The V gene is TRBV2, the J gene TRBJ2-7, with TRBD2 as a possible D gene (5 bases). The CDR3 totals 12 residues. Deletions cut 4 bases from V and 3 bases from J, with 7 bases between. Germline CDR1 is SNHLY and CDR2 is FYNNEI. CDR3 nucleotides: TGTGCCAGCAGTGTGGCGGGCTACGAGCAGTACTTC. Its translation: CASSVAGYEQYF. The full variable domain, completed using reference TRBV2 and TRBJ2-7, is EPEVTQTPSHQVTQMGQEVILRCVPISNHLYFYWYRQILGQKVEFLVSFYNNEISEKSEIFDDQFSVERPDGSNFTLKIRSTKLEDSAMYFCASSVAGYEQYFGPGTRLTVT.

This chain joins TRBV14 and TRBJ2-1; D gene unclear. V was pared by 0 bases and J by 0 bases, with 3 bases between. There are 14 residues in the CDR3. In germline, CDR1 is SGHDN, CDR2 FVKESK. Written as DNA, the CDR3 is TGTGCCAGCAGCCAAGAGCGCTCCTACAATGAGCAGTTCTTC. It encodes CASSQERSYNEQFF.

The rearrangement uses TRBV15 and TRBJ2-1, with 10 bases fitting TRBD2. V gave up 5 bases and J gave up 7 bases; unmatched junction bases: 11. This CDR3 is built from 16 residues. CDR1 is LNHNV and CDR2 is YYDKDF in the germline V gene (reference sequence). In DNA, the CDR3 is TGTGCCACCAGCGGGGGGAAACTAGCGGGGACGAATGAGCAGTTCTTC. Protein product: CATSGGKLAGTNEQFF.

The V and J genes are TRBV13 and TRBJ1-2, with unresolved D. The CDR3 length is 18 residues. The germline V gene encodes CDR1 PRHDT and CDR2 FYEKMQ (reference sequence). Trimming took off 5 bases at V and 2 bases at J, with 24 bases between the two ends. CDR3 DNA sequence: TGTGCCAGCAGCCCCCCGGGTCTCCTTGCCGAGGAGAACTATGGCTACACCTTC. As protein: CASSPPGLLAEENYGYTF.

This chain joins TRBV5-1 and TRBJ1-3; D is ambiguous. V gave up 4 bases and J gave up 0 bases, with 8 bases separating them. CDR3 size: 14 residues. The germline V gene encodes CDR1 SGHRS and CDR2 YFSETQ. CDR3 loop: CASSLGSSGNTIYF. The CDR3 coding sequence is TGCGCCAGCAGCCTGGGTTCCTCTGGAAACACCATATATTTT.

This chain joins TRBV19 and TRBJ1-6, with a possible D match to TRBD1 (5 bases). Germline lookup yields CDR1 LNHDA and CDR2 SQIVND (reference sequence). V lost 7 bases and J 6 bases, leaving 10 bases between the germline ends. The CDR3 runs to 13 residues. For the CDR3, the DNA is TGTGCCAGTACCGGGGCCTTTAATTCACCCCTCCACTTT. This sequence encodes CASTGAFNSPLHF.

The chain has TRBV5-6 and TRBJ2-7; 15 positions agree with TRBD2. In germline, CDR1 is SGHDT, CDR2 YYEEEE. The CDR3 loop spans 18 amino acids. Germline trimming cut 0 bases from V and 3 bases from J; bases unmatched to any gene: 7. For the CDR3, the DNA is TGTGCCAGCAGCTTGGTAGTGGGACTAGCGGGAGGATTCTACGAGCAGTACTTC. Translation gives CASSLVVGLAGGFYEQYF. The full variable domain, rest sourced from reference TRBV5-6 and TRBJ2-7, is DAGVTQSPTHLIKTRGQQVTLRCSPKSGHDTVSWYQQALGQGPQFIFQYYEEEERQRGNFPDRFSGHQFPNYSSELNVNALLLGDSALYLCASSLVVGLAGGFYEQYFGPGTRLTVT.

The chain combines TRBV7-6 with TRBJ1-1; D gene uncertain. The germline CDR1 and CDR2 sequences are SGHVS and FNYEAQ. This CDR3 has 14 residues. V was shortened by 2 bases and J by 0 bases, with 7 bases between the two germline ends. This CDR3 reads CASSLTAVNTEAFF. The CDR3 region has the DNA TGTGCCAGCAGCTTAACCGCTGTGAACACTGAAGCTTTCTTT.

The CDR3 DNA reads as TGTGCCAGCAGTTACTCGACCTTGGGGGAGACCCAGTACTTC. This sequence encodes CASSYSTLGETQYF. The genes are TRBV6-5 and TRBJ2-5; D is unresolved. The CDR3 has 14 amino acids. Germline V gene lookup returns CDR1 MNHEY and CDR2 SVGAGI. V dropped 0 bases and J dropped 5 bases, with 10 bases sitting between them.

This clone was counted a single time. This chain uses TRBV10-1 with TRBJ2-2, with 7 bases aligning to TRBD1. The germline V gene has CDR1 WNHNN and CDR2 SYGVQD (reference sequence). With 6 bases clipped from V and 5 bases from J, the junction kept 3 bases outside the gene matches. CDR3 length: 13 amino acids. The CDR3 reads CASRRDRTGELFF. DNA for the CDR3: TGCGCCAGCAGAAGGGACAGAACCGGGGAGCTGTTTTTT.

The chain links TRBV2 to TRBJ2-1; 11 bases map to TRBD2. The length of the CDR3 is 15 residues. V gave up 5 bases and J gave up 4 bases; unmatched junction bases: 4. The germline CDR1 and CDR2 sequences are SNHLY and FYNNEI. This chain's CDR3 is CASSTTSGSYNEQFF. For the CDR3, the DNA is TGTGCCAGCAGTACCACTAGCGGGAGTTACAATGAGCAGTTCTTC.

The table lists this clone with a count of one. The chain joins TRBV5-1 to TRBJ1-2; no reliable D call. Germline-derived CDR1 and CDR2 are SGHRS and YFSETQ. V was cut by 1 base and J by 6 bases, with 7 bases left in between. The CDR3 is 12 residues long. CDR3 bases: TGCGCCAGCAGCTTGTTGGCAGATGGCTACACCTTC. Protein sequence: CASSLLADGYTF.

As concerns this clone: Other DNA variants within this sample encode the same CDR3. This sequence joins TRBV20-1 and TRBJ2-1; D is ambiguous. V was clipped by 0 bases and J by 7 bases, with 1 base between them. Germline V lookup: CDR1 DFQATT, CDR2 SNEGSKA (reference sequence). The CDR3 has 10 amino acids. In nucleotides, the CDR3 is TGCAGTGCTAGAGATAATGAGCAGTTCTTC. Residues: CSARDNEQFF.

V is TRBV9 and J is TRBJ1-1; D possibly corresponds to TRBD1 (5 bases). CDR3 length: 15 amino acids. Germline V gene sequence: CDR1 SGDLS, CDR2 YYNGEE. V lost 4 bases and J 4 bases, leaving 17 bases between the germline ends. The CDR3 loop is CASSPELGRATEAFF. The CDR3 region has the DNA TGTGCCAGCAGCCCAGAGCTCGGCAGGGCCACTGAAGCTTTCTTT. Drawing the rest from reference TRBV9 and TRBJ1-1, the complete variable domain is DSGVTQTPKHLITATGQRVTLRCSPRSGDLSVYWYQQSLDQGLQFLIQYYNGEERAKGNILERFSAQQFPDLHSELNLSSLELGDSALYFCASSPELGRATEAFFGQGTRLTVV.

The CDR3 reads CATRKIDGTLNQPQHF. Here the CDR3 DNA reads TGTGCCACCCGCAAGATCGACGGAACCCTCAATCAGCCCCAGCATTTT. The chain employs TRBV15 and TRBJ1-5; D call uncertain. V was cut by 8 bases and J by 3 bases, with 20 bases left in between. The CDR3 has 16 amino acids. Per the germline V gene, CDR1 is LNHNV and CDR2 is YYDKDF (reference sequence).

This chain connects TRBV5-1 to TRBJ1-2; possibly TRBD1 for D (6 bases). The length of the CDR3 is 14 residues. The V gene's germline CDR1 is SGHRS and CDR2 YFSETQ. The ends were cut back, 0 bases at V and 8 bases at J, with 14 bases in the middle. In nucleotides, the CDR3 is TGCGCCAGCAGCTTGGAACAGGGCAAGAGGGGCTACACCTTC. Protein product: CASSLEQGKRGYTF.

This clone was seen a single time. The genes are TRBV5-1 and TRBJ2-5; D ambiguous. There are 13 residues in the CDR3. The germline CDR1 and CDR2 sequences are SGHRS and YFSETQ. V shed 1 base and J shed 2 bases, with 6 bases lying between them. CDR3 nucleotides: TGCGCCAGCAGCTTGACAGCTCAAGAGACCCAGTACTTC. Amino acid sequence: CASSLTAQETQYF.

The J gene is TRBJ2-1, the V gene TRBV9, with 13 bases fitting TRBD2. V lost 3 bases and J lost 8; bases outside the gene matches: 2. There are 14 residues in the CDR3. Per the germline V gene, CDR1 is SGDLS and CDR2 is YYNGEE. As DNA, the CDR3 is TGTGCCAGCAGCGCGACTAGCGGGGGGTATGAGCAGTTCTTC. This codes for CASSATSGGYEQFF.

The rearrangement joins TRBV6-1 to TRBJ1-2, with D hard to call. The V gene's germline CDR1 is MNHNS and CDR2 SASEGT. Trimming removed 1 base at V and 2 bases at J, with 14 bases between. The CDR3 totals 16 residues. The DNA for the CDR3 is TGTGCCAGCAGTGAAGGCCCGGAAACCATCAACTATGGCTACACCTTC. Its translation is CASSEGPETINYGYTF.